This entry features one T cell receptor (beta chain) sequence. The protocol was immunoSEQ multiplex PCR, while the TCRdb copy is restricted to in-frame clones and leaves out a portion. The data hold 70,000 or so clones, with about 88% observed a single time. The V gene's germline CDR1 is KGHSH and CDR2 LQKENI. V shed 5 bases, J shed 5 bases, and the junction held 3 bases outside the gene matches. The CDR3 has 13 amino acids. The record originates from a study of T cell responses to AZD1222 COVID-19 vaccine. The input for sequencing was peripheral blood, taken on day 0 of AZD1222 vaccination. This TCR came from an adult in good health. The gene calls are TRBV18 and TRBJ1-5, with TRBD1 identical over 7 bases. The CDR3 DNA reads TGTGCCAGCTCATCCGACAGGGATCAGCCCCAGCATTTT. Protein: CASSSDRDQPQHF. Drawing the rest from reference TRBV18 and TRBJ1-5, the complete variable domain is NAGVMQNPRHLVRRRGQEARLRCSPMKGHSHVYWYRQLPEEGLKFMVYLQKENIIDESGMPKERFSAEFPKEGPSILRIQQVVRGDSAAYFCASSSDRDQPQHFGDGTRLSIL.